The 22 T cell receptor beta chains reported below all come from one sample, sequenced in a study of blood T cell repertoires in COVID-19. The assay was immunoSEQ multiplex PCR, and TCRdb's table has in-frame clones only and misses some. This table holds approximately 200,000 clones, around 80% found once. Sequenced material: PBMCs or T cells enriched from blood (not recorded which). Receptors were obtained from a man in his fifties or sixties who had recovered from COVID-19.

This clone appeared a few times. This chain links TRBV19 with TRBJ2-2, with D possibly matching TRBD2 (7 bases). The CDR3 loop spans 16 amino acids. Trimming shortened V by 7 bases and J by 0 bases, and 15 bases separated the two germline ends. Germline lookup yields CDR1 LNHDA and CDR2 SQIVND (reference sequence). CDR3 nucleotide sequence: TGTGCCAGTAAGCCGGGGGGCCCCGCGAACACCGGGGAGCTGTTTTTT. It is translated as CASKPGGPANTGELFF.

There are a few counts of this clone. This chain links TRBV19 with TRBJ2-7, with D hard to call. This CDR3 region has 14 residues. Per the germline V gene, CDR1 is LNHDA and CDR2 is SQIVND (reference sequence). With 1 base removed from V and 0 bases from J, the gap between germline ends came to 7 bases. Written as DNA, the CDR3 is TGTGCCAGTAGTATAGGTGGCACCTCCTACGAGCAGTACTTC. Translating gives CASSIGGTSYEQYF.

CDR3 DNA sequence: TGTGCCAGCAGCGTAAACTCGGGGTCCAATCAGCCCCAGCATTTT. It translates to CASSVNSGSNQPQHF. The chain recombines TRBV9 with TRBJ1-5; D remains unclear. This CDR3 is 15 amino acids long. V lost 1 base, J lost 3 bases, and 11 bases lay in between. Germline V gene lookup returns CDR1 SGDLS and CDR2 YYNGEE.

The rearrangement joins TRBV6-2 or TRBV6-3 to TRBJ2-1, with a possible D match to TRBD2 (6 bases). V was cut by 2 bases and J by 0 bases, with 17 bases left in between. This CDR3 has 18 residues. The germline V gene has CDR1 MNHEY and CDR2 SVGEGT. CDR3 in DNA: TGTGCCAGCAGTTACGGCCTCCCGGGGGTGAGCTCCTACAATGAGCAGTTCTTC. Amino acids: CASSYGLPGVSSYNEQFF.

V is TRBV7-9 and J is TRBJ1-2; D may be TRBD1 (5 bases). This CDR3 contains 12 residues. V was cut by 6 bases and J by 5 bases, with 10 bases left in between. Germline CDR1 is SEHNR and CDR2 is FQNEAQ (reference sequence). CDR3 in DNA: TGTGCCAGCAGGTCAGACAGTTATGGCTACACCTTC. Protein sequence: CASRSDSYGYTF.

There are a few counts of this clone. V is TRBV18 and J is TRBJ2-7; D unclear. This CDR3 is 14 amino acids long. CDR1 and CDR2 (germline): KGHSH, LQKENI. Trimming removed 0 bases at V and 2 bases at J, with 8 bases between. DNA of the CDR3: TGTGCCAGCTCACCACCTGGCCGCCCCTACGAGCAGTACTTC. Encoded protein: CASSPPGRPYEQYF.

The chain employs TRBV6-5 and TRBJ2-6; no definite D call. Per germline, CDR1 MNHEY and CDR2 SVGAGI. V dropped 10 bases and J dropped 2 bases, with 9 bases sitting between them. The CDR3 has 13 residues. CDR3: CATYRPGANVLTF. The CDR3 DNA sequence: TGTGCCACATACAGACCTGGGGCCAACGTCCTGACTTTC.

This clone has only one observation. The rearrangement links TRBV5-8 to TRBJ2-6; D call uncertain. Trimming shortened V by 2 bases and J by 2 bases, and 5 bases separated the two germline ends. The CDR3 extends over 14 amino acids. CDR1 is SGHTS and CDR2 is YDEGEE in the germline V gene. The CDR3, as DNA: TGTGCCAGCAGCTTACTCCCTGGGGCCAACGTCCTGACTTTC. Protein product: CASSLLPGANVLTF.

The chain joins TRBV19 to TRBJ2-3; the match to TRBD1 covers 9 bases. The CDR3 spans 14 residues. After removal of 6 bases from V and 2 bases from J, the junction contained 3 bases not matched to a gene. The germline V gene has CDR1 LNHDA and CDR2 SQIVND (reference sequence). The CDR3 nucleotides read TGTGCCAGTAGAGACAGGGGGATCACAGATACGCAGTATTTT. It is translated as CASRDRGITDTQYF.

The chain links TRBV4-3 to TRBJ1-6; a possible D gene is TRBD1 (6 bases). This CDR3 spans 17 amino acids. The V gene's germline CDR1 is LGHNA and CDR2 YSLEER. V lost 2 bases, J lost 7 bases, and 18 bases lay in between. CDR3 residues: CASSQHSPGQTNSPLHF. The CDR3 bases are TGCGCCAGCAGCCAACACTCACCGGGACAAACAAATTCACCCCTCCACTTT.

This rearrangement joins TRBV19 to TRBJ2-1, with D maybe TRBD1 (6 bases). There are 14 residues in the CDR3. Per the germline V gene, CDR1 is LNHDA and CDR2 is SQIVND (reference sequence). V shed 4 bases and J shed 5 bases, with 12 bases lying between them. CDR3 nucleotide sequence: TGTGCCAGTAGTACGGCCAGGGGCGACAATGAGCAGTTCTTC. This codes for CASSTARGDNEQFF.

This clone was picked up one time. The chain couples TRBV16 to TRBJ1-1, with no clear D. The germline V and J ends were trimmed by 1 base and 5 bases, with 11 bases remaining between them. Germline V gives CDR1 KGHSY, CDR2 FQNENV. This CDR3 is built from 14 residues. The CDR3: CASSQWALDTEAFF. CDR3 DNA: TGTGCCAGCAGCCAATGGGCTTTAGATACTGAAGCTTTCTTT.

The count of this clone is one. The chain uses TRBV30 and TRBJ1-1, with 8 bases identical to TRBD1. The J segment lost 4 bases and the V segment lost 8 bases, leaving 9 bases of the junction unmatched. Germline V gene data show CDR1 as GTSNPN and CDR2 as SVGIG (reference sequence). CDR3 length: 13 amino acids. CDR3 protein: CAGDGDRGTEAFF. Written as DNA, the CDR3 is TGTGCCGGCGATGGAGACAGGGGCACTGAAGCTTTCTTT.

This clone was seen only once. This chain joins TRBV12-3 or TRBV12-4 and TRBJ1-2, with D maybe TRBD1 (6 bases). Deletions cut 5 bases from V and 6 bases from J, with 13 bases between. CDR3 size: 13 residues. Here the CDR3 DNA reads TGTGCCAGCAGTCCCCGGGACACCCATGGCTACACCTTC. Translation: CASSPRDTHGYTF.

The CDR3 DNA is TGTGCCAGCAGCTTATCAGGTTACAAAAAGACCCAGTACTTC. It yields the protein CASSLSGYKKTQYF. The chain employs TRBV11-3 and TRBJ2-5; no definite D call. Germline loops: CDR1 SGHNT, CDR2 YENEEA. Trimming removed 2 bases at V and 6 bases at J, with 13 bases between. The CDR3 spans 14 residues.

The DNA for the CDR3 is TGTGCCAGCTCTCTAATTATCGGGGGGCCTAGCACAGATACGCAGTATTTT. Residues: CASSLIIGGPSTDTQYF. The gene calls are TRBV5-4 and TRBJ2-3; the D gene is possibly TRBD2 (7 bases). The germline CDR1 and CDR2 sequences are SGHNT and YYREEE (reference sequence). V lost 7 bases and J lost 0, with 21 bases in between. The CDR3 sequence is 17 residues long.

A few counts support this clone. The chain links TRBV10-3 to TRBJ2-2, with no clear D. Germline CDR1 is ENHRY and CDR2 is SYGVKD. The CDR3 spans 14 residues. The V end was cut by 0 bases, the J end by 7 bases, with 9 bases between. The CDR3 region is CAISESNASGELFF. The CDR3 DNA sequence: TGTGCCATCAGTGAGTCTAATGCGAGCGGGGAGCTGTTTTTT.

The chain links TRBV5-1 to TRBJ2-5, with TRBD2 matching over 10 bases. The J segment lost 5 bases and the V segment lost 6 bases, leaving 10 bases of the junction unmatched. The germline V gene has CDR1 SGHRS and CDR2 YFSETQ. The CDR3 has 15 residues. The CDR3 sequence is CASNPPLAGDETQYF. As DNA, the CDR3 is TGCGCCAGCAACCCGCCTCTAGCGGGGGACGAGACCCAGTACTTC.

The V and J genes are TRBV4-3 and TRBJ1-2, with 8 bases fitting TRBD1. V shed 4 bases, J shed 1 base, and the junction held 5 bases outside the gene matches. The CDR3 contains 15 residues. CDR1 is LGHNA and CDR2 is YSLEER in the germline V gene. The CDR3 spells CASSPGTGYNYGYTF. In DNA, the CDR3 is TGCGCCAGCAGCCCAGGGACAGGCTATAACTATGGCTACACCTTC.

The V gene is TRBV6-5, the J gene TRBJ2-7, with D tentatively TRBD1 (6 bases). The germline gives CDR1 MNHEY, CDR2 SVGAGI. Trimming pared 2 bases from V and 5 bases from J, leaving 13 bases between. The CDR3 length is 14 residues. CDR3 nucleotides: TGTGCCAGCAGTTACGTAGACAGGCTTGACGAGCAGTACTTC. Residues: CASSYVDRLDEQYF.

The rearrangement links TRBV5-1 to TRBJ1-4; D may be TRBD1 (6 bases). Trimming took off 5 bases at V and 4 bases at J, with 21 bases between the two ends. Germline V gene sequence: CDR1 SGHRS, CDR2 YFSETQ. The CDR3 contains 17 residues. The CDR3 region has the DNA TGCGCCAGCAGTGATTCCCTCGCGCAGGGGCATAATGAAAAACTGTTTTTT. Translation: CASSDSLAQGHNEKLFF.

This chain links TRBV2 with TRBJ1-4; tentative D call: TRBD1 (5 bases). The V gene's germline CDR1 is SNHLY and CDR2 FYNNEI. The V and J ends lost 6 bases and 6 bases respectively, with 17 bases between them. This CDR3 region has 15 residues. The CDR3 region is CASRPDSGRHEKLFF. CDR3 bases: TGTGCCAGCAGGCCCGACAGTGGACGGCATGAAAAACTGTTTTTT.